The TCR beta chain under discussion was sequenced for a study of cytotoxic CD8 clonotypes in ibrutinib-treated CLL (dated by TCRdb to about 2021). General notes on the study: The cohort had 11 relapsed/refractory and more than 14 treatment-naive patients; some 17 were IGHV unmutated. Partial responses were observed in 24 patients and complete responses in 2; after a median follow-up of 68 months, remission was maintained in 15 or so patients and progression was observed in some twelve. Samples at response were collected after a median of approximately twelve months of treatment, with a range of roughly 6 to 36 months. Samples averaged approximately 250,000 productive templates and approximately 100,000 productive rearrangements. Longitudinal samples were available for about 30% of the 86 trial participants. Cryopreserved peripheral blood mononuclear cells were obtained before treatment, at response, and at either sustained remission or disease progression. Patients were still on ibrutinib when every remission and progressive disease sample was collected.

What the research found in general, with its limitations: Lymph node repertoires were not examined, and the timing of sampling was not matched between patients in sustained remission and those whose disease progressed. At ibrutinib response clonality went up, during sustained remission it held steady, and at progression it dropped back toward baseline. At baseline, clonality was higher than in age-matched healthy donors and showed a strong correlation with circulating CD8+ T-cell counts. Public clonotypes were rare and either shrank or stayed stable during treatment, and the rise in clonality at ibrutinib response reflected expansion of private clonotypes.

Read against the paper, the sample's time point label means: 12 months on ibrutinib. For TCR beta library preparation, roughly 2.2 micrograms of genomic DNA were isolated from cryopreserved PBMCs. High-throughput TCR beta sequencing was performed on longitudinal blood samples from CLL patients receiving ibrutinib monotherapy. The patients took part in an open-label, single-center phase 2 trial of ibrutinib monotherapy. Clipping removes 0 bases from V and 2 bases from J, with 4 as the unmatched junction base count. Inclusive of the bounding cysteine and phenylalanine, the CDR3 is 17 residues long. Kept here is only the CDR3 DNA, which spans 51 bases and is read in frame from base 1. The germline V gene (reference sequence) supplies CDR1 PRHDT and CDR2 FYEKMQ. Each clonotype received, on average, about 9.7x coverage in deep resolution sequencing performed on a MiSeq, where the target depth lay between 1 in 1 million and 1 in 200,000 T cells. The immunoSEQ hsTCRB Kit was used to generate the TCR beta libraries. Per the authors' processing: The data were analyzed with ImmunoSEQ Analyzer and ImmunoSEQ Data Assistant, and V, D and J gene assignments followed IMGT definitions. Clonality was computed as one minus normalized Shannon entropy of productive rearrangement frequencies, ranging from 0 to 1. Only overrepresented clonotypes making up at least 0.05% of the repertoire of each patient were included in the public clonotype analysis. Repertoires from some twelve age-matched healthy donors in immuneACCESS were used as clonality controls. TCRdb provides this immuneACCESS table in a form limited to in-frame rearrangements. Some clones are lacking; in checked studies, under half of them reflect an unresolved V gene, and why the rest are absent is not known. V and J calls and clone size come straight from that table; D and trimming were deduced from the DNA. For this sample the table gives about 49,000 clones, of which roughly 76% were detected only once. Jointly, the top ten make up about 13% of the sample.

Remarks on this clone: This clone's antigen is unknown. No base qualities exist here, and no much larger clone lies one base off it.

The specimen comprised PBMCs, sampled after 12 months of ibrutinib treatment. This receptor was identified in a human donor with chronic lymphocytic leukemia. The sequence links TRBV13 to TRBJ2-1, with 10 bases in between that match TRBD1. Here the CDR3 is given as CASSLGRGTGAYNEQFF. The nucleotides are TGTGCCAGCAGCTTAGGCCGGGGGACAGGGGCCTACAATGAGCAGTTCTTC.